The source of this T cell receptor (beta chain) is a study of T cell responses to AZD1222 COVID-19 vaccine. V lost 6 bases and J 4 bases, leaving 18 bases between the germline ends. Germline V gene lookup returns CDR1 MNHEY and CDR2 SVGAGI. The CDR3 extends over 15 amino acids. TCRdb's table, derived via immunoSEQ multiplex PCR, lists solely in-frame clones and lacks some. This table holds about 120,000 clones, 85% to 90% found once. The sample in question was peripheral blood, obtained on day 0 of AZD1222 vaccination. The chain joins TRBV6-5 to TRBJ2-5, with D possibly TRBD1 on 5 matching bases. The sequence derives from an adult in good health. CDR3 in DNA: TGTGCCAGCAGCACGACGGTGGGGCCGGGAGAGACCCAGTACTTC. It codes for CASSTTVGPGETQYF.